The entry below describes one TCR beta chain. Other DNA sequences within the sample encode an identical CDR3. The primer mix had 60 Vbeta and 13 Jbeta primers. TCRdb's table, derived via immunoSEQ multiplex PCR, lists solely in-frame clones and lacks some. The sample's table shows 180,000 or so clones. The source of the sample is a study of cytomegalovirus exposure and HLA in healthy donors. The CDR3 loop spans 11 amino acids. The V end lost 6 bases, the J end lost 4 bases, and 6 bases lay between the germline ends. From germline, CDR1 is SNHLY and CDR2 FYNNEI. The sequenced sample was PBMCs. This sequence joins TRBV2 and TRBJ2-5; D unresolved. This receptor was identified in a boy between 5 and 17 years old in good health and CMV-seronegative. CDR3 sequence: CASRRVETQYF. The CDR3 coding sequence is TGTGCCAGCAGACGGGTAGAGACCCAGTACTTC.